The entry below gives a single T cell receptor (beta chain) sequence along with its context. The antigen is not known. TCRdb redid the calling of the 5' RACE reads with MiXCR, one entry per CDR3 protein. The profile shows more than 30,000 distinct CDR3 sequences, 11% of them singletons. The data were taken from a study of CD8 T cells in ankylosing spondylitis. Study-wide results and caveats: Clones tied to disease were said to be significantly enriched in matched ankylosing spondylitis synovial fluid.

CDR3 length: 14 amino acids. Trimming removed 2 bases at V and 1 base at J, with 6 bases between. Germline assignment: CDR1 SGHTA and CDR2 FQGTGA. V and J are TRBV7-3 and TRBJ2-1; unclear D gene. The sample comprised synovial fluid, either unsorted or a sorted T cell fraction (not recorded which). The clonotype originates from a male donor with ankylosing spondylitis. CDR3 protein: CASSLFGSYNEQFF. CDR3 DNA sequence: TGTGCCAGCAGCTTATTTGGGTCCTACAATGAGCAGTTCTTC.